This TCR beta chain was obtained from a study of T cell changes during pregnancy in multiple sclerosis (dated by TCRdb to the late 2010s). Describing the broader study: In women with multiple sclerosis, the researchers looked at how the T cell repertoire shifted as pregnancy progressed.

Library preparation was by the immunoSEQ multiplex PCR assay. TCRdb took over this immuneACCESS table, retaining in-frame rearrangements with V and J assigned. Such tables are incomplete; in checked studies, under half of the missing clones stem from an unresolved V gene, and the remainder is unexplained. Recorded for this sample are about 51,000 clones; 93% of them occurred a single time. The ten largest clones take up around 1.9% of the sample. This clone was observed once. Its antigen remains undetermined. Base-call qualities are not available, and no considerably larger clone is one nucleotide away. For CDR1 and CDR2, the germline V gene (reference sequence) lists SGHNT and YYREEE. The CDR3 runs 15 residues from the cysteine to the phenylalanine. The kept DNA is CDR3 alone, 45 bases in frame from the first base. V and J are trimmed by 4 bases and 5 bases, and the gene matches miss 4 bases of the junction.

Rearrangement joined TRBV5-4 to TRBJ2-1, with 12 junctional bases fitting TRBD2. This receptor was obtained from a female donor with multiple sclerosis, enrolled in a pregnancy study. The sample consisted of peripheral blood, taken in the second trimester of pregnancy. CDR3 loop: CASSQTSGSNNEQFF. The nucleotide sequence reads TGTGCCAGCAGCCAGACTAGCGGGAGTAACAATGAGCAGTTCTTC.